This entry concerns a single T cell receptor (beta chain). A much larger clone lies a single base off, so this may be a read error. TCRdb re-called the 5' RACE reads through MiXCR, storing one row per CDR3 protein. The sample includes 62,000 or so distinct CDR3 sequences, 22% of them seen just once. The source of this sequence is a female donor with breast cancer. Sequencing was carried out using memory CD4+ T cells sorted from a lymph node. As for subset: memory CD4+ T cells, CD4+CD45RO+CD25-.

CDR3 region: CDSSPPGQGAGAFF. CDR3 in DNA: TGTGACAGCAGCCCTCCGGGACAGGGGGCAGGTGCTTTCTTT. The chain employs TRBV6-2 or TRBV6-3 and TRBJ1-1, with 12 bases identical to TRBD1. CDR1 MNHEY and CDR2 SVGEGT come from the germline V gene. The CDR3 length is 14 residues.